What follows is one TCR beta chain and its context. Its antigen is still unknown. Primed by a sample-barcoded 5' primer and a J-beta primer mix, a second PCR proceeded for about 6 to 11 cycles. TCRdb itself ran the 5' RACE reads through MiXCR, one entry per CDR3 protein. The sample has hundreds of thousands of distinct CDR3 sequences; 24% are singletons. The data originate from a study of blood T cells in healthy people across ages. Study-wide points: Changes in expanded clonotypes were possibly confounded, as the CMV status of donors was unknown.

Total RNA extracted from each sample amounted to at least 5.5 micrograms. Germline CDR1 is MNHEY and CDR2 is SVGAGI. The length of the CDR3 is 14 residues. The data also belong to a second study, concerning T cells of mothers and their children.

This chain joins TRBV6-5 and TRBJ2-5; 8 bases line up with TRBD1. The J call may be in error: the DNA end matches TRBJ2-7 better. Sequencing was done on a sample of blood. The source of this sequence is a boy between 10 and 17 years old in good health. The CDR3 region is CASREPGQAYEQYF. CDR3 DNA sequence: TGTGCCAGCAGGGAACCGGGACAGGCCTACGAGCAGTACTTC.